This T cell receptor beta chain was captured in a study of cytomegalovirus exposure and HLA in healthy donors. The overall study: Of approximately 400 genotyped donors, 81% clustered with self-reported Caucasian donors.

Comment on this clone: The target antigen is unknown.

Study observations and caveats: Most TCR beta V segments were productive about 87% or about 30% of the time in an earlier analysis. Analyses of presence/absence relied on an assumption of roughly uniform sequencing depth across donors.

In the PCR, 60 Vbeta and 13 Jbeta primers were used. Original analysis: Tens of millions of unique TCR beta chains, roughly 12 million shared, were counted in a later analysis. This table comes from immunoSEQ multiplex PCR, and its TCRdb copy is limited to in-frame clones, with some not included. V and J calls and clone size come straight from that table; D and trimming were deduced from the DNA. The data hold over 110,000 clones, with about 80% observed a single time. V lost 5 bases to trimming and J lost 5 bases; unmatched junction nucleotides: 5. CDR3 length: 13 amino acids. Germline loops: CDR1 ENHRY, CDR2 SYGVKD.

The clonotype comes from a woman in her fifties or sixties in good health and CMV-seropositive. The chain employs TRBV10-3 and TRBJ2-7; 8 nucleotides match TRBD1. Sequences were obtained from PBMCs. CDR3 bases: TGTGCCATCAGTTCCACGGACAGGGACGAGCAGTACTTC. It codes for CAISSTDRDEQYF.